The 21 T cell receptor beta chains below all came from one sample that was sequenced in a study of regulatory T cells in long-lasting Graves disease. Documented time point: newly diagnosed GD, antithyroid drugs for less than 3 months. There was RNA extracted from PBMCs, and the TCR library was made from it. Construction of TCR beta libraries relied on iRepertoire HTBI primers and on Arm-PCR targeting CDR3 regions. In TCRdb, the multiplex PCR reads were re-called with MiXCR into one record per CDR3 protein. This sample has 450,000 to 600,000 distinct CDR3 sequences, with 15% to 20% found just once. This sample also appeared in a second study, on T cells in Graves' hyperthyroidism and ophthalmopathy.

The starting material was peripheral blood mononuclear cells (PBMCs), obtained at new diagnosis, from a patient treated with antithyroid drugs. The receptors were sampled from a man in his forties with Graves disease.

This clonotype occurred many times. This chain links TRBV6-2 or TRBV6-3 with TRBJ2-5; TRBD2 aligns across 11 bases. CDR3 length: 17 amino acids. Unmatched junction bases numbered 15, after V lost 6 bases and J lost 6 bases. The germline gives CDR1 MNHEY, CDR2 SVGEGT. This CDR3 reads CASRDPGLAEGRKTQYF. The CDR3 DNA follows: TGTGCCAGCAGAGACCCGGGACTAGCGGAGGGACGAAAGACCCAGTACTTC.

Many counts were recorded for this clonotype. This chain links TRBV7-6 with TRBJ2-5; D might be TRBD2 (5 bases). Germline V CDR1 and CDR2: SGHVS, FNYEAQ. The CDR3 extends over 14 amino acids. V lost 1 base to trimming and J lost 5 bases, with 11 bases between them. CDR3 bases: TGTGCCAGCAGCTTAGGCCGTTGGGAGGAGACCCAGTACTTC. Protein: CASSLGRWEETQYF.

This clonotype has only a few counts. Being one base from a much bigger clone, this may be a read error. The rearrangement uses TRBV28 and TRBJ2-5, with D tentatively TRBD1 (5 bases). Germline assignment: CDR1 MDHEN and CDR2 SYDVKM. The CDR3 is made up of 15 amino acids. This chain's CDR3 is CASSFPLGVSETQHF. DNA for the CDR3: TGTGCCAGCAGTTTTCCTCTAGGGGTTTCGGAGACCCAGCACTTC.

This clonotype appeared a few times. The chain combines TRBV28 with TRBJ2-7; D tentatively fits TRBD1 or TRBD2 (5 bases each). V was clipped by 5 bases and J by 5 bases, with 13 bases between them. The CDR3 loop spans 13 amino acids. CDR1 is MDHEN and CDR2 is SYDVKM in the germline V gene. CDR3 in amino acids: CASSTGACHEQYF. The CDR3 DNA is TGTGCCAGCAGTACCGGGGCCTGCCACGAGCAGTACTTC.

This clonotype was seen at least ten times. The chain uses TRBV7-6 and TRBJ2-3; D may be TRBD1 or TRBD2 (5 bases each). This CDR3 region has 15 residues. Germline V lookup: CDR1 SGHVS, CDR2 FNYEAQ. Trimming took 10 bases from V and 1 from J, leaving 18 bases between them. The CDR3 sequence is CAISTRGSGTDTQYF. The CDR3 DNA follows: TGTGCCATCAGTACGAGGGGAAGTGGCACAGATACGCAGTATTTT.

This sequence joins TRBV4-1 and TRBJ2-7; TRBD2 agrees at 9 bases. The CDR3 is 15 amino acids. V trimming: 3 bases; J trimming: 7 bases; junction bases outside the gene matches: 10. Germline V gives CDR1 MGHRA, CDR2 YSYEKL. Here the CDR3 DNA reads TGCGCCAGCAGCCAGGGGACTAGCTCCAGCCGAGAGCAGTACTTC. Protein: CASSQGTSSSREQYF.

This clonotype was detected once. V gene TRBV12-3 or TRBV12-4 combines with J gene TRBJ1-2; 11 nucleotides agree with TRBD1. Losses at the gene ends were 7 bases for V and 6 bases for J; bases not matched to a gene: 13. The CDR3 spans 16 residues. The CDR3 here is CASIPHPGQGEDGYTF. CDR3 nucleotides: TGTGCCAGCATTCCTCACCCGGGACAGGGGGAAGATGGCTACACCTTC.

Note on this clonotype: A far larger clone is one nucleotide away, so this likely arose from a read error. This chain links TRBV7-9 with TRBJ2-3; D might be TRBD2 (6 bases). Trimming left V 6 bases short and J 3 bases short, with 25 bases between. CDR3 length: 18 amino acids. Germline V gene data show CDR1 as SEHNR and CDR2 as FQNEAQ (reference sequence). The CDR3 spells CASSPFTGRGISTDTQYF. In DNA form, the CDR3 reads TGTGCCAGCAGTCCCTTCACCGGACGGGGGATTAGTACAGATACGCAGTATTTT.

This clonotype was seen a handful of times. J is TRBJ1-1 and V is TRBV20-1; no clear D. The CDR3 runs 14 residues. Germline-derived CDR1 and CDR2 are DFQATT and SNEGSKA (reference sequence). V was clipped by 3 bases and J by 2 bases, with 13 bases between them. CDR3 sequence: CSARRLDGNTEAFF. As DNA, the CDR3 is TGCAGTGCTAGGCGCTTGGACGGTAACACTGAAGCTTTCTTT.

This clonotype was seen only a few times. The V call is TRBV19, the J call TRBJ2-1; 7 nucleotides line up with TRBD2. CDR1 and CDR2 from the germline V gene are LNHDA and SQIVND (reference sequence). This CDR3 is built from 16 residues. V shed 7 bases and J 0 bases; nucleotides not matched to a gene: 9. The CDR3 nucleotides are TGTGCCAGTATCAAGACTAGCCCTAGCTCCTACAATGAGCAGTTCTTC. It encodes CASIKTSPSSYNEQFF. The entire variable domain, with the rest obtained from reference TRBV19 and TRBJ2-1, is as follows: DGGITQSPKYLFRKEGQNVTLSCEQNLNHDAMYWYRQDPGQGLRLIYYSQIVNDFQKGDIAEGYSVSREKKESFPLTVTSAQKNPTAFYLCASIKTSPSSYNEQFFGPGTRLTVL.

V usage is TRBV28 and J usage is TRBJ1-6; 8 bases map to TRBD1. The CDR3 consists of 15 residues. Germline V gene sequence: CDR1 MDHEN, CDR2 SYDVKM. Trimming removed 6 bases from V and 10 bases from J; junction bases left unmatched: 11. The CDR3 DNA is TGTGCCAGCAGCCTAGGACAGGGACGAAAGTCACCCCTCCACTTT. This encodes CASSLGQGRKSPLHF.

The chain couples TRBV2 to TRBJ2-3, with 14 bases matching TRBD2. This CDR3 spans 16 amino acids. CDR1 SNHLY and CDR2 FYNNEI come from the germline V gene. V shed 4 bases, J shed 5 bases, and the junction held 5 bases outside the gene matches. The CDR3 region has the DNA TGTGCCAGCAGTGCCCGGACTAGCGGGAGGATAGATACGCAGTATTTT. Its protein is CASSARTSGRIDTQYF.

J is TRBJ1-3 and V is TRBV2; D gene ambiguous. This CDR3 comprises 14 residues. The V end lost 4 bases, the J end lost 0 bases, and 7 bases lay between the germline ends. The germline gives CDR1 SNHLY, CDR2 FYNNEI. The CDR3 reads CASSVSFSGNTIYF. DNA for the CDR3: TGTGCCAGCAGTGTTAGTTTCTCTGGAAACACCATATATTTT.

Turning to this clonotype: A clone one base away is much larger, so this may be a read error. The chain combines TRBV12-3 or TRBV12-4 with TRBJ2-1, with D uncertain. This CDR3 contains 14 residues. Here the CDR3 DNA reads TGTGCCAGCAGTTTAAGGAAAGCCTTAGAGACCCGGTACTTC. Protein product: CASSLRKALETRYF.

CDR3 sequence reads: CASSPRGDGANVLTF. The CDR3 DNA follows: TGTGCCAGCTCACCACGTGGGGACGGGGCCAACGTCCTGACTTTC. The chain has TRBV18 and TRBJ2-6, with D possibly being TRBD1 or TRBD2 (5 bases each). V dropped 1 base and J dropped 4 bases, with 8 bases sitting between them. This CDR3 spans 15 amino acids. From germline, CDR1 is KGHSH and CDR2 LQKENI.

The table lists this clonotype with a few counts. The chain carries TRBV28 and TRBJ1-5, with D possibly being TRBD1 (6 bases). CDR1 is MDHEN and CDR2 is SYDVKM in the germline V gene. The V and J ends lost 6 bases and 6 bases respectively, with 15 bases between them. The CDR3 is made up of 14 amino acids. CDR3 nucleotide sequence: TGTGCCAGCAGCTGGGACATATTGAGTCAGCCCCAGCATTTT. It is translated as CASSWDILSQPQHF.

This clonotype was observed a few times. V and J are TRBV5-1 and TRBJ2-1; D is unresolved. V was trimmed by 3 bases and J by 10 bases, leaving 8 bases between them. Germline loops: CDR1 SGHRS, CDR2 YFSETQ. This CDR3 is built from 11 residues. CDR3 amino acids: CASSSNVEQFF. The CDR3, as DNA: TGCGCCAGCAGCTCGAACGTGGAGCAGTTCTTC.

V gene TRBV9 combines with J gene TRBJ2-7; 11 positions match TRBD2. CDR1 and CDR2 (germline): SGDLS, YYNGEE. The J segment lost 4 bases and the V segment lost 0 bases, leaving 6 bases of the junction unmatched. The CDR3 runs 16 residues. The CDR3 reads CASSVALAGDRYEQYF. CDR3 coding DNA: TGTGCCAGCAGCGTAGCACTAGCGGGAGATCGATACGAGCAGTACTTC. Together with reference TRBV9 and TRBJ2-7, the CDR3 gives the full variable domain: DSGVTQTPKHLITATGQRVTLRCSPRSGDLSVYWYQQSLDQGLQFLIQYYNGEERAKGNILERFSAQQFPDLHSELNLSSLELGDSALYFCASSVALAGDRYEQYFGPGTRLTVT.

This clonotype was picked up a small number of times. J is TRBJ2-5 and V is TRBV20-1, with 10 bases matching TRBD2. Germline-derived CDR1 and CDR2 are DFQATT and SNEGSKA (reference sequence). V trimming: 3 bases; J trimming: 4 bases; junction bases outside the gene matches: 5. The CDR3 has 14 residues. CDR3: CSASLAGETETQYF. The CDR3 nucleotides are TGCAGTGCTAGTCTAGCGGGAGAGACAGAGACCCAGTACTTC.

This clonotype was seen more than once but under ten times. The rearrangement links TRBV28 to TRBJ2-6, with 10 bases matching TRBD1. V dropped 5 bases and J dropped 1; count of bases not matched to a gene: 11. Germline CDR1 MDHEN, CDR2 SYDVKM. The CDR3 runs to 19 residues. DNA of the CDR3: TGTGCCAGCAGTAACGACCCGGGACAGGGGTTTTCTGGGGCCAACGTCCTGACTTTC. Translation gives CASSNDPGQGFSGANVLTF.

This clonotype was counted only a few times. This rearrangement joins TRBV6-1 to TRBJ2-1; TRBD2 agrees at 10 bases. V dropped 8 bases and J dropped 1; count of bases not matched to a gene: 8. Germline V lookup: CDR1 MNHNS, CDR2 SASEGT. The length of the CDR3 is 16 residues. The CDR3 DNA reads as TGTGCCAGCGGGGGGGGACTAGCGCCTTCCTACAATGAGCAGTTCTTC. Translated, it gives CASGGGLAPSYNEQFF.